This T cell receptor (beta chain) is from a study of blood T cell repertoires in COVID-19. Study details: Donors in the United States, Italy and Spain gave samples during acute or convalescent COVID-19. PBMCs, B-cell-depleted T cells, or T cells provided the cDNA or gDNA that made up the material.

Germline loops: CDR1 KGHDR, CDR2 SFDVKD. Trimming shortened V by 2 bases and J by 4 bases, and 19 bases separated the two germline ends. The CDR3 has 17 residues. In the original processing: Amplification of reference gene primers was used by the study to estimate nucleated cell counts. Repertoires were generated with immunoSEQ multiplex PCR, while TCRdb's copy carries only in-frame clones and drops some. V, J and clone size derive from that table, while D and trimming were established from the DNA sequence. The table lists nearly 350,000 clones, 88% of them singletons. Followed over time, Seattle patients had been enrolled while infection was active.

Sequenced: peripheral blood. The chain links TRBV24-1 to TRBJ2-5; D is unclear. The receptor's source is a woman in her seventies with COVID-19, enrolled during active disease. DNA for the CDR3: TGTGCCACCAGTGATTCGAAAAAACCCTGGTCGGGAGAGACCCAGTACTTC. Amino acids: CATSDSKKPWSGETQYF.